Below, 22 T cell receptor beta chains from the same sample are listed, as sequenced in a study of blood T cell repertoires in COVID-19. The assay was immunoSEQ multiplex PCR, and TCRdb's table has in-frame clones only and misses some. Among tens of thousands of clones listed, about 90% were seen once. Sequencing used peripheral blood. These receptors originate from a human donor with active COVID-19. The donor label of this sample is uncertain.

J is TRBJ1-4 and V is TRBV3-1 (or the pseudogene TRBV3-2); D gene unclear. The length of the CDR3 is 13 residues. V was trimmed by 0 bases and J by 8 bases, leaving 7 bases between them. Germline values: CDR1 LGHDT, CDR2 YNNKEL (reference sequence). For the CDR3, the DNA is TGTGCCAGCAGCCAAGATCCAGGCGAAAAACTGTTTTTT. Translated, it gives CASSQDPGEKLFF.

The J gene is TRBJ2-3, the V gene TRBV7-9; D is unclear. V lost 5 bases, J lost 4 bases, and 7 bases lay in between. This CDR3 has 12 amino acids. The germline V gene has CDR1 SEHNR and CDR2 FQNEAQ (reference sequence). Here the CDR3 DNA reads TGTGCCAGCAGCGACTCGGCAGATACGCAGTATTTT. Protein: CASSDSADTQYF. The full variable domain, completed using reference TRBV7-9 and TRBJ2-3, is DTGVSQNPRHKITKRGQNVTFRCDPISEHNRLYWYRQTLGQGPEFLTYFQNEAQLEKSRLLSDRFSAERPKGSFSTLEIQRTEQGDSAMYLCASSDSADTQYFGPGTRLTVL.

The CDR3 nucleotides read TGTGCCAGCGGTGCAGACTACTACGAGCAGTACTTC. Protein sequence: CASGADYYEQYF. The V call is TRBV2, the J call TRBJ2-7; D perhaps matches TRBD2 (5 bases). CDR3 length: 12 amino acids. Germline lookup yields CDR1 SNHLY and CDR2 FYNNEI. The germline V and J ends were trimmed by 8 bases and 3 bases, with 11 bases remaining between them.

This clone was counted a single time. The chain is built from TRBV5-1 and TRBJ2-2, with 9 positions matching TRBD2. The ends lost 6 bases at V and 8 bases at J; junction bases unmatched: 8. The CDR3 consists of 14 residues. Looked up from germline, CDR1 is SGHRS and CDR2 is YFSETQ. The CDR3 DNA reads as TGCGCCAGCACCCCGCGGGGGGGCTCTGGGGAGCTGTTTTTT. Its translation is CASTPRGGSGELFF.

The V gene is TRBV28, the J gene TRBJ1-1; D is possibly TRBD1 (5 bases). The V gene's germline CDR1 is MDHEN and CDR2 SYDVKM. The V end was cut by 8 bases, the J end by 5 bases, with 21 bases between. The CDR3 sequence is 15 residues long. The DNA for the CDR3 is TGTGCCAGCTCTCACCTTACTCTGGGGGGTACTGAAGCTTTCTTT. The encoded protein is CASSHLTLGGTEAFF.

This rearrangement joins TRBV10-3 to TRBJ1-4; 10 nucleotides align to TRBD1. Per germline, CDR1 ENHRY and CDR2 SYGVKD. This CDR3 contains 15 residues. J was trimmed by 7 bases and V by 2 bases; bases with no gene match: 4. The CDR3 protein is CAISEEGQGSEKLFF. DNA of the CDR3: TGTGCCATCAGTGAGGAGGGACAGGGGAGTGAAAAACTGTTTTTT.

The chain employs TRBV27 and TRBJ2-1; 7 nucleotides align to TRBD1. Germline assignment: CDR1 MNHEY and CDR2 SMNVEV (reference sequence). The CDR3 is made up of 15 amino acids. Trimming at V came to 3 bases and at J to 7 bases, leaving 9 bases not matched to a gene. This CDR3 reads CASSFDRTGGNEQFF. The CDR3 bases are TGTGCCAGCAGTTTTGACCGGACAGGTGGGAATGAGCAGTTCTTC.

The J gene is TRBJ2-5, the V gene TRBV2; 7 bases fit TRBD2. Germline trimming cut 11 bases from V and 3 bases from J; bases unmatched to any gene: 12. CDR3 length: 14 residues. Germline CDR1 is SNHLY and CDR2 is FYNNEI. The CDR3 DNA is TGTGCCGGCAACGGACTAGGCGTAGAAGAGACCCAGTACTTC. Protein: CAGNGLGVEETQYF.

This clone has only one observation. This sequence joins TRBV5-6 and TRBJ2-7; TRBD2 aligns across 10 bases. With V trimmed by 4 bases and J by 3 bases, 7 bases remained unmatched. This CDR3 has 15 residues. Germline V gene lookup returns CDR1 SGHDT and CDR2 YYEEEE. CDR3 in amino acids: CASSTRTSGLYEQYF. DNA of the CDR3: TGTGCCAGCAGCACCCGGACTAGCGGACTCTACGAGCAGTACTTC.

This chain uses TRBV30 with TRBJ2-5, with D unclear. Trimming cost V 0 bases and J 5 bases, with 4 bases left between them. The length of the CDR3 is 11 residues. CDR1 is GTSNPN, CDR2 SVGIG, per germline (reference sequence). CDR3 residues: CAWSVRETQYF. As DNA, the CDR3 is TGTGCCTGGAGTGTACGGGAGACCCAGTACTTC.

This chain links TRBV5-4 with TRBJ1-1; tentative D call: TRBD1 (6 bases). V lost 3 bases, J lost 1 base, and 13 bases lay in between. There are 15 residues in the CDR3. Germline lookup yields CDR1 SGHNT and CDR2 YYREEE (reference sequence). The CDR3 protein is CASSWPGQTNTEAFF. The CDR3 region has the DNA TGTGCCAGCAGCTGGCCGGGACAAACGAACACTGAAGCTTTCTTT.

CDR3 residues: CASSSVAGTPSTGEQYF. The CDR3 coding sequence is TGCGCCAGCAGCTCGGTAGCGGGGACACCATCTACGGGGGAGCAGTACTTC. The chain uses TRBV5-1 and TRBJ2-7, with 8 bases aligning to TRBD2. This CDR3 is built from 17 residues. Trimming took 3 bases from V and 7 from J; bases not matched to a gene: 18. Germline CDR1 reads SGHRS; CDR2 reads YFSETQ.

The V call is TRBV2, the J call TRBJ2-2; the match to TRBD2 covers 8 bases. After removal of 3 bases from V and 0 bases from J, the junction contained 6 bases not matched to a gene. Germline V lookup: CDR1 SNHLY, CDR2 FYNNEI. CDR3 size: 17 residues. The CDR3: CASSDMSGGANTGELFF. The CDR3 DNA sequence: TGTGCCAGCAGTGATATGAGCGGGGGCGCGAACACCGGGGAGCTGTTTTTT.

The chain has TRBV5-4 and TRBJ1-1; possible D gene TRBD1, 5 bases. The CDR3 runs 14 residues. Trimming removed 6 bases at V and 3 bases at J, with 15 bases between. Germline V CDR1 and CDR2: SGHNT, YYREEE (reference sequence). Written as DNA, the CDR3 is TGTGCCAGCACCGGGGGGGGGTTCGACACTGAAGCTTTCTTT. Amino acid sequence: CASTGGGFDTEAFF.

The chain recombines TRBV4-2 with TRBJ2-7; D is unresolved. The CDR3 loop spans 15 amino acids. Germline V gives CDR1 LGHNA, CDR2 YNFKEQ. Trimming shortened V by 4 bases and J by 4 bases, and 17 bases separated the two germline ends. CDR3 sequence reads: CASSPSSSDPYEQYF. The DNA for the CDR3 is TGTGCCAGCAGCCCTAGTAGCTCCGATCCGTACGAGCAGTACTTC.

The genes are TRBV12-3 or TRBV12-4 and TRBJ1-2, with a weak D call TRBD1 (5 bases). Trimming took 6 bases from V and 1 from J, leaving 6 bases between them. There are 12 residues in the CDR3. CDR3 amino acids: CASRGVNYGYTF. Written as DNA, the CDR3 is TGTGCCAGCAGAGGGGTTAACTATGGCTACACCTTC.

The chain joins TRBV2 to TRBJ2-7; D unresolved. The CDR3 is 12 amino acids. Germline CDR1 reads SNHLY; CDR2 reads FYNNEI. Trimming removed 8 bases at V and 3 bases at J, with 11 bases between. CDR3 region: CASSTGSYEQYF. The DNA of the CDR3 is TGTGCCAGCTCGACTGGAAGCTACGAGCAGTACTTC.

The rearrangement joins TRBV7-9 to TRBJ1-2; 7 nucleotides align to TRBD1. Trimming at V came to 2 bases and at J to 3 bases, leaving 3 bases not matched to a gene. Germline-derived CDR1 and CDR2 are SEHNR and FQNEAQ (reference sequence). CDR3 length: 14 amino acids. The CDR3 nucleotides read TGTGCCAGCAGCTTAACAGGGGTGGACTATGGCTACACCTTC. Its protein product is CASSLTGVDYGYTF.

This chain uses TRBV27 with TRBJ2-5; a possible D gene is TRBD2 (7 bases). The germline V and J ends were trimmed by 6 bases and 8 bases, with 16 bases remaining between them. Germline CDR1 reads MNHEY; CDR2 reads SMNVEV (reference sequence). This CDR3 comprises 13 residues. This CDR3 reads CASSQGGGPTQYF. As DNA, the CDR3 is TGTGCCAGCAGCCAAGGGGGGGGGCCCACCCAGTACTTC.

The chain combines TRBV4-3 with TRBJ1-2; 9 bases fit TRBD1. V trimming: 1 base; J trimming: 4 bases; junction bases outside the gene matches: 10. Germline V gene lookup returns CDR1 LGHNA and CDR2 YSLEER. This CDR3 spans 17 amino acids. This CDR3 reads CASSQVGYRGRLYGYTF. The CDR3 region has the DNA TGCGCCAGCAGCCAAGTTGGTTACAGGGGGCGGCTCTATGGCTACACCTTC.

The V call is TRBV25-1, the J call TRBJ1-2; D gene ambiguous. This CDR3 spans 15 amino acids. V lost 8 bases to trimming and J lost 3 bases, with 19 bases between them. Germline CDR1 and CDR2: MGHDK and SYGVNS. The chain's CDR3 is CASAAGGTMDYGYTF. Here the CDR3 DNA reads TGTGCCAGCGCGGCGGGTGGAACTATGGACTATGGCTACACCTTC.

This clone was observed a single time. As DNA, the CDR3 is TGTGCCAGCAGCTTAGCGGGACAGGGCTCCTACGAGCAGTACTTC. Encoded protein: CASSLAGQGSYEQYF. The genes are TRBV7-6 and TRBJ2-7; 9 nucleotides agree with TRBD1. This CDR3 has 15 residues. Trimming cost V 0 bases and J 0 bases; bases outside gene matches: 0. CDR1 is SGHVS, CDR2 FNYEAQ, per germline.